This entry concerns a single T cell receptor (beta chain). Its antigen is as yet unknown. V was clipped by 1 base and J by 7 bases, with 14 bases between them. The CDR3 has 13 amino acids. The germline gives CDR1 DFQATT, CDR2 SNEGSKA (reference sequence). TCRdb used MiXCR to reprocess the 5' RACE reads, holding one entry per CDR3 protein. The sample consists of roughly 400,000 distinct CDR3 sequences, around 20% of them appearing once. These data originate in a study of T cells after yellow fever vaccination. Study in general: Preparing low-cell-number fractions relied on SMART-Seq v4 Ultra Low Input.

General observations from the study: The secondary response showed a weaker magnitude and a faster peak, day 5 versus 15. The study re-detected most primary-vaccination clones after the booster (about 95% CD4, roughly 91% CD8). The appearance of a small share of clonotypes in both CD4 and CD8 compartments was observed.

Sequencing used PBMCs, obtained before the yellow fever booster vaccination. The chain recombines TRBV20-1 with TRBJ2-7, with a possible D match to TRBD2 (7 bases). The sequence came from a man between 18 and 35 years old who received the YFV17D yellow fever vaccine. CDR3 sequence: CSARAGGLREQYF. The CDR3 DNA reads TGCAGTGCTAGAGCGGGGGGCCTGCGTGAGCAGTACTTC.